This T cell receptor beta chain appears in the sequencing data of a study of blood T cell repertoires in COVID-19. Study at large: The United States, Italy and Spain were the sources of the acute and convalescent COVID-19 samples.

Here immunoSEQ multiplex PCR was the method, and the copy in TCRdb shows in-frame clones only, minus some. Of 200,000 to 250,000 clones in the sample, approximately 86% are singletons; the top ten hold 1.5%. Trimming shortened V by 8 bases and J by 0 bases, and 14 bases separated the two germline ends. The CDR3 sequence is 14 residues long. The TCR was taken from a young man with active or convalescent COVID-19. V and J are TRBV23-1 and TRBJ2-7, with D possibly matching TRBD1 (5 bases). TRBV23-1 is classed as an ORF, of uncertain function. Sequencing was done on a sample of peripheral blood. In DNA, the CDR3 is TGCGCCAGCCCCGTCCGACAGCCCTCCTACGAGCAGTACTTC. Amino acid sequence: CASPVRQPSYEQYF.